Described below is a single T cell receptor (beta chain) sequence and its context. This clonotype has more than one count but fewer than ten. Its recognized antigen is unknown. Base qualities are not recorded, but no much larger clone differs from it by a single base. This sample was taken from a study of T-cell reconstitution after alpha-beta-depleted transplantation in children (dated by TCRdb to the mid-2010s). Concerning the study at large: Using TCR repertoire profiling, the study quantitatively followed how T-cell immune reconstitution unfolded in children after TCRalphabeta/CD19-depleted allogeneic hematopoietic cell transplantation.

The CDR3, cysteine through phenylalanine, is 16 amino acids long. Only CDR3 DNA is held: 48 bases, read in frame from base 1. Trimming costs V 0 bases and J 0 bases, and their ends lie 10 bases apart. As encoded in the germline V gene, CDR1 is SGHRS while CDR2 is YFSETQ. Receptor libraries were prepared by PCR. Sequencing took place on an Illumina HiSeq 2500. TCR libraries were prepared with molecular barcoding, using unique molecular identifiers to normalize TCRbeta repertoire quantification. TCRdb trimmed public reads at Q25 via fastp, called clones via MiXCR and kept in-frame beta chains. When rows share a CDR3 protein, they turn into one entry using the most common DNA and genes. Across this sample there are about 540,000 distinct CDR3 sequences, with about 17% seen only once. The ten largest clones add up to roughly 3.3% of the sample.

Sequencing was performed on PBMCs from the stem cell graft donor, taken from the stem cell graft. The chain links TRBV5-1 with TRBJ1-5; TRBD1 could be the D gene, as 6 bases match. This sequence originates from a human donor who donated a stem cell graft to a child with acute lymphoblastic leukemia. Read as DNA, the sequence is TGCGCCAGCAGCTTGGGGACAGAGAATAGCAATCAGCCCCAGCATTTT. Its coded protein is CASSLGTENSNQPQHF.